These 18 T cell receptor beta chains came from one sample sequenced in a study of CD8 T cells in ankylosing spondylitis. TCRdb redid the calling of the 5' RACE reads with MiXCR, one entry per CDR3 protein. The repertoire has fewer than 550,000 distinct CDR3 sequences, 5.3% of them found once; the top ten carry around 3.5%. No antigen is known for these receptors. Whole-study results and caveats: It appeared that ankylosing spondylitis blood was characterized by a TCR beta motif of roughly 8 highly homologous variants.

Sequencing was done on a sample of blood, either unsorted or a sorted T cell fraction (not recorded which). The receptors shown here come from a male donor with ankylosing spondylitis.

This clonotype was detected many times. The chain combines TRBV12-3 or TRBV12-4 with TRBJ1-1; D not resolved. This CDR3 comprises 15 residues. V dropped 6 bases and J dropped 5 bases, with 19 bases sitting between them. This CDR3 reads CASRLHGGQRTEAFF. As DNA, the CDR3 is TGTGCCAGCAGACTGCACGGAGGTCAGAGAACTGAAGCTTTCTTT.

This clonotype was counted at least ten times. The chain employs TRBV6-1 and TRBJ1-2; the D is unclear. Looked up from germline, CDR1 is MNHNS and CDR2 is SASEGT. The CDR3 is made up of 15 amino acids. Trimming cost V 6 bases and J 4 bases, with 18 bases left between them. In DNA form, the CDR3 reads TGTGCCAGCAGGTCAACGGCGCTCCACTCCTATGGCTACACCTTC. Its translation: CASRSTALHSYGYTF.

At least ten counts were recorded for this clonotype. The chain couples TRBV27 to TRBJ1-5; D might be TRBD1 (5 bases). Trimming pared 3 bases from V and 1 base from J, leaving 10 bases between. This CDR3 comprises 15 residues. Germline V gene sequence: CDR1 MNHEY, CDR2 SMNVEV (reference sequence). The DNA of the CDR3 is TGTGCCAGCAGTTTTGGGACGGACAGCAATCAGCCCCAGCATTTT. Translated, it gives CASSFGTDSNQPQHF.

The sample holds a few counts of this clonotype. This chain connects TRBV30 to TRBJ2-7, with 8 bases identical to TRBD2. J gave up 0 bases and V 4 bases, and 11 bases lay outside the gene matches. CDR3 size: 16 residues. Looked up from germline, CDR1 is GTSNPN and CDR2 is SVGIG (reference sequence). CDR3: CAWTRLGRGASYEQYF. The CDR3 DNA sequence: TGTGCCTGGACTCGGCTCGGGCGGGGGGCCTCCTACGAGCAGTACTTC. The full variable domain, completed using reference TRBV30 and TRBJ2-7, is SQTIHQWPATLVQPVGSPLSLECTVEGTSNPNLYWYRQAAGRGLQLLFYSVGIGQISSEVPQNLSASRPQDRQFILSSKKLLLSDSGFYLCAWTRLGRGASYEQYFGPGTRLTVT.

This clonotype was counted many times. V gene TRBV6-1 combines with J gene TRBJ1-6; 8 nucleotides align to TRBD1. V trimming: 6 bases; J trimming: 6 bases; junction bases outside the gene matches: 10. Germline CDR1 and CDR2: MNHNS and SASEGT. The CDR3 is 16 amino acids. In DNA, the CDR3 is TGTGCCAGCAGACCTCCAGGGGGCAAGGGTAATTCACCCCTCCACTTT. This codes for CASRPPGGKGNSPLHF.

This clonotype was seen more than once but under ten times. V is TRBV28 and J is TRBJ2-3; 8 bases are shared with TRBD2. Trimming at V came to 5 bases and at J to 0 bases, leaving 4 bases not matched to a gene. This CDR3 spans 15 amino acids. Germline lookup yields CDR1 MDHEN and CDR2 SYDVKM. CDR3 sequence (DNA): TGTGCCAGCAGTCCCGGGGGGGCCAGCACAGATACGCAGTATTTT. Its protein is CASSPGGASTDTQYF. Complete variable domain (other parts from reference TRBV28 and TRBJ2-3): DVKVTQSSRYLVKRTGEKVFLECVQDMDHENMFWYRQDPGLGLRLIYFSYDVKMKEKGDIPEGYSVSREKKERFSLILESASTNQTSMYLCASSPGGASTDTQYFGPGTRLTVL.

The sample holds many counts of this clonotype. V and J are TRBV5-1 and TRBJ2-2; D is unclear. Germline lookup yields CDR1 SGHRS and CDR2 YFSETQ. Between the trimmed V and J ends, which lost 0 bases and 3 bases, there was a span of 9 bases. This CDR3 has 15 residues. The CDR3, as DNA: TGCGCCAGCAGCTTGGCCCTATCCTACACCGGGGAGCTGTTTTTT. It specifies CASSLALSYTGELFF.

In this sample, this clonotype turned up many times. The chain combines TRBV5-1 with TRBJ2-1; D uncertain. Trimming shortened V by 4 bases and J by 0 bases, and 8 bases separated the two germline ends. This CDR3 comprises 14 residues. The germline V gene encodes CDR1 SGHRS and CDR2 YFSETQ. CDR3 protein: CASSIPGSYNEQFF. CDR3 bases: TGCGCCAGCAGCATCCCGGGCTCCTACAATGAGCAGTTCTTC. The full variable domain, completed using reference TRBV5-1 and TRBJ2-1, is KAGVTQTPRYLIKTRGQQVTLSCSPISGHRSVSWYQQTPGQGLQFLFEYFSETQRNKGNFPGRFSGRQFSNSRSEMNVSTLELGDSALYLCASSIPGSYNEQFFGPGTRLTVL.

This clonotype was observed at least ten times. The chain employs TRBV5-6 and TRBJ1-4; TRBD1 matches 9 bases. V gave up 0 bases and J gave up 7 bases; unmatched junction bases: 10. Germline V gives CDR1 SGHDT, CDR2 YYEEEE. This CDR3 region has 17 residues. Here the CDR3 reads CASSLGLSDRGREKLFF. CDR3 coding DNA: TGTGCCAGCAGCTTGGGACTTTCGGACAGGGGTCGTGAAAAACTGTTTTTT.

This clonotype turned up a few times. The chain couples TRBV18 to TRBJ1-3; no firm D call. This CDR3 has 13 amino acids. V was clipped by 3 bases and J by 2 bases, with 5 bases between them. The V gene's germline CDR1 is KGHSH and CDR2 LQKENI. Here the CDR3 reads CASSPSAGNTIYF. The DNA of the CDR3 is TGTGCCAGCTCACCTTCAGCTGGAAACACCATATATTTT. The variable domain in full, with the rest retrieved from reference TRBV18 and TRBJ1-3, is NAGVMQNPRHLVRRRGQEARLRCSPMKGHSHVYWYRQLPEEGLKFMVYLQKENIIDESGMPKERFSAEFPKEGPSILRIQQVVRGDSAAYFCASSPSAGNTIYFGEGSWLTVV.

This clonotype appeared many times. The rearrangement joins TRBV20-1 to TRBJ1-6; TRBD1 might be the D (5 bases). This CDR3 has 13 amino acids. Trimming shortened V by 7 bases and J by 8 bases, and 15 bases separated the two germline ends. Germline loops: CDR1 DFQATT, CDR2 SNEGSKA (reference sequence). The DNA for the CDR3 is TGCAGTGGCGGGGGGACCTGGGATTCACCCCTCCACTTT. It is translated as CSGGGTWDSPLHF.

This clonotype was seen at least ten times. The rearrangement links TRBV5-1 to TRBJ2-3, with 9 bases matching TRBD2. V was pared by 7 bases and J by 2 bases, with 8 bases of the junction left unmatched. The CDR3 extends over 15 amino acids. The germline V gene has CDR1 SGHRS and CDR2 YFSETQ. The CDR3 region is CASLLASGNTDTQYF. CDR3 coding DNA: TGCGCCAGCCTCTTGGCTAGCGGGAACACAGATACGCAGTATTTT.

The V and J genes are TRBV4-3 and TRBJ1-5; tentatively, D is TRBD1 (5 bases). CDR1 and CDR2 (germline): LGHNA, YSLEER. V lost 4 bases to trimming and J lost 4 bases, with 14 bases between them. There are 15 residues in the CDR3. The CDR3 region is CASSPRQGGNQPQHF. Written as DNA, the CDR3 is TGCGCCAGCAGCCCCCGGCAGGGCGGGAATCAGCCCCAGCATTTT.

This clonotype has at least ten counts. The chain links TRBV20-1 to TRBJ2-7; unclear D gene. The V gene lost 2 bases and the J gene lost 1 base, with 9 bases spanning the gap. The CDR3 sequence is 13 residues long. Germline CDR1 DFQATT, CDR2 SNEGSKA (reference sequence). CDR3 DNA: TGCAGTGCTAGATCCGGCGAGTCCTACGAGCAGTACTTC. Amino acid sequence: CSARSGESYEQYF.

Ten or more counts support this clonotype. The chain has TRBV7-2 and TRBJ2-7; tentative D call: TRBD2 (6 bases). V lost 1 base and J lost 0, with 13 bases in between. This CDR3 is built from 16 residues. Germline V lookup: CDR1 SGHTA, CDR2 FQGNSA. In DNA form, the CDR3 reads TGTGCCAGCAGCTTAGTGGGGGGAAGGAGCTCCTACGAGCAGTACTTC. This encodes CASSLVGGRSSYEQYF.

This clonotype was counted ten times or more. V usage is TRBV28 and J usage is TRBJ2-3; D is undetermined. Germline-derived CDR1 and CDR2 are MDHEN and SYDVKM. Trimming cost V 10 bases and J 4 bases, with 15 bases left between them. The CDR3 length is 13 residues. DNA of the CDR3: TGTGCCACCCTAGTCGTGGGTTCAGATACGCAGTATTTT. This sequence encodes CATLVVGSDTQYF.

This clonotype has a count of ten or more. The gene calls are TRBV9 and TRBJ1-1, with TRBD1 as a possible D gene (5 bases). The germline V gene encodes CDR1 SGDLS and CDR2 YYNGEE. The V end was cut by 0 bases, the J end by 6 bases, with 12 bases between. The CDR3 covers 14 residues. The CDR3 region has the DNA TGTGCCAGCAGCGTAGGGCTGGGGGAGGCTGAAGCTTTCTTT. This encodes CASSVGLGEAEAFF.

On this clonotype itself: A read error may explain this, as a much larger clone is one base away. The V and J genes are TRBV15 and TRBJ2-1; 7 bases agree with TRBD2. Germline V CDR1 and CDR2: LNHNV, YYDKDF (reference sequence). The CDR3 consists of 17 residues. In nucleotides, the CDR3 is TGTGGCACCAGCAGAGATGGGGTGGGGCGGGAGTCTGATGAGCAGTTCTTC. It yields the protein CGTSRDGVGRESDEQFF.